Shown below are 29 T cell receptor beta chains from a single sample sequenced in a study of cytomegalovirus exposure and HLA in healthy donors. Clones were sequenced by immunoSEQ multiplex PCR, and TCRdb holds only the in-frame ones, with some missing. The repertoire has 150,000 to 200,000 clones, approximately 83% of them found once; the top ten carry under 3.5%. Sequencing was done on a sample of PBMCs. These receptors were obtained from a woman aged 18-29 years in good health and CMV-seropositive.

The genes are TRBV2 and TRBJ2-2; the match to TRBD1 covers 7 bases. The CDR3 loop spans 15 amino acids. V lost 10 bases, J lost 2 bases, and 10 bases stayed unmatched. CDR1 SNHLY and CDR2 FYNNEI come from the germline V gene. The CDR3 DNA sequence: TGTGCCACCCAAGCGACAGGGTCCAACACCGGGGAGCTGTTTTTT. It codes for CATQATGSNTGELFF.

The chain couples TRBV6-6 to TRBJ2-7; TRBD2 might be the D (6 bases). V was trimmed by 8 bases and J by 6 bases, leaving 17 bases between them. Germline V CDR1 and CDR2: MNHNY, SVGAGI (reference sequence). This CDR3 contains 13 residues. CDR3 nucleotides: TGTGCCAGCCTACGGAGGGGAGGAAGCGAGCAGTACTTC. This gives the protein CASLRRGGSEQYF.

The chain carries TRBV19 and TRBJ1-1; 7 bases fit TRBD1. J was trimmed by 0 bases and V by 3 bases; bases with no gene match: 13. CDR3 length: 18 residues. CDR1 and CDR2 (germline): LNHDA, SQIVND (reference sequence). CDR3 sequence reads: CASSIPSGGNSMNTEAFF. For the CDR3, the DNA is TGTGCCAGTAGTATCCCCTCAGGGGGTAACTCCATGAACACTGAAGCTTTCTTT.

The rearrangement joins TRBV19 to TRBJ1-1; the D gene is possibly TRBD1 (6 bases). Germline V CDR1 and CDR2: LNHDA, SQIVND (reference sequence). The length of the CDR3 is 16 residues. V was trimmed by 7 bases and J by 0 bases, leaving 18 bases between them. CDR3 sequence reads: CASNLRGGNMNTEAFF. CDR3 sequence (DNA): TGTGCCAGTAACCTGAGGGGGGGCAACATGAACACTGAAGCTTTCTTT.

This chain connects TRBV29-1 to TRBJ1-2; D remains ambiguous. This CDR3 has 13 amino acids. V lost 4 bases, J lost 1 base, and 10 bases lay in between. Looked up from germline, CDR1 is SQVTM and CDR2 is ANQGSEA. CDR3 bases: TGCAGCGTTGGTCCCGGGATTAACTATGGCTACACCTTC. This sequence encodes CSVGPGINYGYTF.

The chain uses TRBV10-3 and TRBJ2-1, with 8 bases aligning to TRBD1. Looked up from germline, CDR1 is ENHRY and CDR2 is SYGVKD. The CDR3 consists of 13 residues. The V gene end was trimmed by 10 bases and the J gene end by 5 bases; junction bases not matched to a gene: 7. CDR3 bases: TGTGCCACCGGACAGGGTCCCAACAATGAGCAGTTCTTC. This sequence encodes CATGQGPNNEQFF.

The rearrangement links TRBV6-5 to TRBJ2-6, with D tentatively TRBD1 (5 bases). Germline V gene lookup returns CDR1 MNHEY and CDR2 SVGAGI. V lost 2 bases and J 0 bases, leaving 8 bases between the germline ends. The CDR3 spans 16 residues. The CDR3, as DNA: TGTGCCAGCAGTTACGACAGCTTCTCTGGGGCCAACGTCCTGACTTTC. Translated, it gives CASSYDSFSGANVLTF.

The chain employs TRBV2 and TRBJ1-5; no clear D. The CDR3 has 14 residues. The V end lost 6 bases, the J end lost 0 bases, and 9 bases lay between the germline ends. Per germline, CDR1 SNHLY and CDR2 FYNNEI. The CDR3 DNA reads as TGTGCCAGCAGACTCGACATTAGCAATCAGCCCCAGCATTTT. This gives the protein CASRLDISNQPQHF.

The chain links TRBV9 to TRBJ2-3; 8 bases fit TRBD2. Germline-derived CDR1 and CDR2 are SGDLS and YYNGEE. The V segment lost 3 bases and the J segment 5 bases; nucleotides outside the gene matches: 8. The CDR3 spans 15 residues. DNA of the CDR3: TGTGCCAGCAGCGGATCTCGGGGGGGCTTAGATACGCAGTATTTT. It yields the protein CASSGSRGGLDTQYF.

The gene calls are TRBV5-4 and TRBJ2-1, with 7 bases matching TRBD1. Germline values: CDR1 SGHNT, CDR2 YYREEE (reference sequence). This CDR3 region has 16 residues. Trimming cost V 4 bases and J 7 bases; bases outside gene matches: 14. CDR3 amino acids: CASSAPKGTANNEQFF. The CDR3 nucleotides read TGTGCCAGCAGCGCACCGAAGGGGACAGCGAATAATGAGCAGTTCTTC.

The rearrangement joins TRBV25-1 to TRBJ1-1; TRBD1 might be the D (5 bases). CDR3 length: 12 amino acids. CDR1 and CDR2 from the germline V gene are MGHDK and SYGVNS. V lost 8 bases, J lost 1 base, and 8 bases lay in between. The CDR3 DNA reads TGTGCCAGCTCCGGGGGGAACACTGAAGCTTTCTTT. Its protein product is CASSGGNTEAFF.

The V and J genes are TRBV4-1 and TRBJ1-2; TRBD1 might be the D (6 bases). Germline CDR1 reads MGHRA; CDR2 reads YSYEKL. V gave up 2 bases and J gave up 0 bases, with 13 bases separating them. The CDR3 is 16 residues long. DNA for the CDR3: TGCGCCAGCAGCCAAAGAGGACAGATAGCTAACTATGGCTACACCTTC. Residues: CASSQRGQIANYGYTF.

This chain uses TRBV5-1 with TRBJ1-4; perhaps TRBD1 as D (5 bases). Germline CDR1 is SGHRS and CDR2 is YFSETQ. V was clipped by 2 bases and J by 0 bases, with 11 bases between them. The CDR3 spans 16 residues. The CDR3 region is CASSFGREATNEKLFF. As DNA, the CDR3 is TGCGCCAGCAGCTTTGGCAGGGAGGCAACTAATGAAAAACTGTTTTTT.

The J gene is TRBJ2-6, the V gene TRBV5-4; 7 nucleotides line up with TRBD1. Germline CDR1 is SGHNT and CDR2 is YYREEE (reference sequence). V lost 4 bases and J lost 10; bases outside the gene matches: 11. This CDR3 region has 15 residues. For the CDR3, the DNA is TGTGCCAGCAGCCGTACGGGGACAGACGTTAACGTCCTGACTTTC. Translated: CASSRTGTDVNVLTF.

The CDR3 reads CASSPADEQYF. The DNA for the CDR3 is TGTGCCAGCAGCCCGGCGGACGAGCAGTACTTC. J is TRBJ2-7 and V is TRBV7-9; D is unresolved. Germline-derived CDR1 and CDR2 are SEHNR and FQNEAQ (reference sequence). The length of the CDR3 is 11 residues. V was clipped by 5 bases and J by 5 bases, with 7 bases between them.

The chain is built from TRBV5-1 and TRBJ1-2; D uncertain. The germline V and J ends were trimmed by 4 bases and 5 bases, with 15 bases remaining between them. From germline, CDR1 is SGHRS and CDR2 YFSETQ. There are 14 residues in the CDR3. The CDR3 loop is CASSQDGGRYGYTF. In DNA form, the CDR3 reads TGCGCCAGCAGCCAAGACGGCGGGCGATATGGCTACACCTTC.

This chain joins TRBV27 and TRBJ2-1; 7 bases line up with TRBD2. The V gene's germline CDR1 is MNHEY and CDR2 SMNVEV (reference sequence). The CDR3 is 14 amino acids. The V segment lost 8 bases and the J segment 4 bases; nucleotides outside the gene matches: 8. In DNA, the CDR3 is TGTGCCAGCTGCGTGGCTAGCGGTTACAATGAGCAGTTCTTC. Translation gives CASCVASGYNEQFF.

The rearrangement uses TRBV7-8 and TRBJ1-1; TRBD1 matches 9 bases. Germline loops: CDR1 SGHVS, CDR2 FQNEAQ. CDR3 length: 15 residues. The trim removed 3 bases at V and 7 bases at J, leaving 9 bases unmatched. The CDR3 sequence is CASSLGQGASLEAFF. CDR3 in DNA: TGTGCCAGCAGCTTGGGACAGGGAGCGTCCCTTGAAGCTTTCTTT.

The chain has TRBV6-1 and TRBJ1-2; 8 bases match TRBD1. This CDR3 spans 15 amino acids. V was clipped by 3 bases and J by 8 bases; unmatched bases: 11. The germline V gene encodes CDR1 MNHNS and CDR2 SASEGT. CDR3 loop: CASSERAGGAYGYTF. CDR3 in DNA: TGTGCCAGCAGTGAGAGGGCAGGGGGCGCGTACGGCTACACCTTC.

The rearrangement links TRBV6-1 to TRBJ1-6, with D tentatively TRBD1 (5 bases). The CDR3 runs 15 residues. V was clipped by 2 bases and J by 9 bases, with 14 bases between them. Germline loops: CDR1 MNHNS, CDR2 SASEGT. In DNA form, the CDR3 reads TGTGCCAGCAGTGAAATTTGGGGGGGGATTTCACCCCTCCACTTT. Its translation is CASSEIWGGISPLHF.

The chain employs TRBV7-8 and TRBJ2-1, with no clear D. The CDR3 is 11 residues long. V was cut by 4 bases and J by 9 bases, with 7 bases left in between. Germline V lookup: CDR1 SGHVS, CDR2 FQNEAQ. CDR3 DNA sequence: TGTGCCAGCAGCTCCTTTTTTGAGCAGTTCTTC. Its translation is CASSSFFEQFF.

This sequence joins TRBV9 and TRBJ2-1; 9 bases line up with TRBD1. Germline CDR1 and CDR2: SGDLS and YYNGEE. After removal of 4 bases from V and 10 bases from J, the junction contained 12 bases not matched to a gene. The CDR3 has 15 residues. The CDR3 region is CASSPRGQGPKEQFF. DNA of the CDR3: TGTGCCAGCAGCCCCCGGGGACAGGGTCCCAAGGAGCAGTTCTTC. The full variable domain, with the rest looked up from reference TRBV9 and TRBJ2-1, is DSGVTQTPKHLITATGQRVTLRCSPRSGDLSVYWYQQSLDQGLQFLIQYYNGEERAKGNILERFSAQQFPDLHSELNLSSLELGDSALYFCASSPRGQGPKEQFFGPGTRLTVL.

V gene TRBV6-1 combines with J gene TRBJ1-3; 7 nucleotides align to TRBD1. The CDR3 is 15 residues long. Germline V CDR1 and CDR2: MNHNS, SASEGT. J was trimmed by 4 bases and V by 6 bases; bases with no gene match: 9. The CDR3 nucleotides are TGTGCCAGCAGCGGGACAGCCCTGCGGGGAAACACCATATATTTT. Protein sequence: CASSGTALRGNTIYF.

CDR3 in amino acids: CASLQPGRTGELFF. CDR3 DNA sequence: TGTGCCAGCCTCCAGCCAGGGCGAACCGGGGAGCTGTTTTTT. The V gene is TRBV19, the J gene TRBJ2-2, with D possibly TRBD1 on 5 matching bases. CDR1 is LNHDA, CDR2 SQIVND, per germline (reference sequence). The CDR3 loop spans 14 amino acids. V dropped 9 bases and J dropped 5 bases, with 16 bases sitting between them.

This clone was detected once. The V and J genes are TRBV2 and TRBJ2-3; no clear D. Germline loops: CDR1 SNHLY, CDR2 FYNNEI. The ends were cut back, 8 bases at V and 6 bases at J, with 9 bases in the middle. This CDR3 spans 11 amino acids. The CDR3 nucleotides are TGTGCCAGCCCAAACCGGGATACGCAGTATTTT. It encodes CASPNRDTQYF.

The V gene is TRBV27, the J gene TRBJ1-2; D ambiguous. Germline CDR1 MNHEY, CDR2 SMNVEV (reference sequence). V was clipped by 0 bases and J by 4 bases, with 18 bases between them. The CDR3 runs to 17 residues. The CDR3 region is CASSLSGRTPWVYGYTF. In DNA, the CDR3 is TGTGCCAGCAGTTTATCGGGCCGAACCCCTTGGGTCTATGGCTACACCTTC.

To note about this clone: Different DNA sequences within this sample yield the same CDR3. This sequence joins TRBV7-2 and TRBJ1-2, with a possible D match to TRBD1 (5 bases). V shed 3 bases and J shed 3 bases, with 5 bases lying between them. The CDR3 covers 12 residues. CDR1 and CDR2 (germline): SGHTA, FQGNSA. CDR3 residues: CASSLTDYGYTF. For the CDR3, the DNA is TGTGCCAGCAGCTTGACAGACTATGGCTACACCTTC.

The V and J genes are TRBV10-3 and TRBJ2-1; 10 bases map to TRBD2. Germline CDR1 is ENHRY and CDR2 is SYGVKD. Trimming at V came to 7 bases and at J to 5 bases, leaving 14 bases not matched to a gene. CDR3 size: 17 residues. This CDR3 is CAITPVASGGTNNEQFF. The DNA of the CDR3 is TGTGCCATCACCCCCGTCGCTAGCGGGGGTACCAACAATGAGCAGTTCTTC.

The rearrangement uses TRBV6-5 and TRBJ1-1, with D possibly matching TRBD1 (6 bases). With 7 bases removed from V and 2 bases from J, the gap between germline ends came to 14 bases. The CDR3 is 14 residues long. Per the germline V gene, CDR1 is MNHEY and CDR2 is SVGAGI. This CDR3 reads CASIPQGFNTEAFF. The CDR3 nucleotides are TGTGCCAGCATCCCACAGGGATTCAACACTGAAGCTTTCTTT.